This T cell receptor beta chain was found in a study of blood T cells in healthy people across ages. Study information: Template switching picked up about one barcoded beta molecule for each two T cells.

With a J-beta primer mix and a sample-barcoded 5' primer, a second PCR ran about 7 to 12 cycles. TCRdb redid the calling of the 5' RACE reads with MiXCR, one entry per CDR3 protein. The repertoire consists of over 1,500,000 distinct CDR3 sequences, with around 48% occurring once and the leading ten covering 2.1%. The V end was cut by 4 bases, the J end by 4 bases, with 16 bases between. CDR3 length equals 15 residues. Germline lookup yields CDR1 SGHTA and CDR2 FQGNSA. It was roughly 10 milliliters of peripheral blood that were drawn from each donor. The chain recombines TRBV7-2 with TRBJ2-5, with no clear D. The sequence derives from a woman between 40 and 55 years old in good health. Sequencing was done on a sample of blood. CDR3 region: CASSSGREYIETQYF. As DNA, the CDR3 is TGTGCCAGCAGCTCCGGACGCGAGTACATAGAGACCCAGTACTTC.